The rows below give T cell receptor beta chains drawn from one sample of a study of tumor-infiltrating lymphocytes in primary liver carcinoma. TCRdb called the multiplex PCR reads again in MiXCR, with one record for every CDR3 protein. This sample has 50,000 to 60,000 distinct CDR3 sequences; around 77% occur once, and the top ten carry around 22%. Sequencing used liver tumor tissue from sampling region 5. The origin of the receptors is a man aged 40-49 years with primary liver carcinoma and hepatitis B virus infection. Each CDR3 is given with its conserved first and last residue. The D gene is left open where the match is weak. Some rows mark clone size as missing; the rest say once, few, many or name a class of expanded clone.

clone_size	v_call	j_call	d_call	cdr3_length	cdr3_aa	cdr3_nt
NA	TRBV11-1	TRBJ2-7	NA	13	CASKGMRSYGQYF	TGCGCCAGCAAGGGGATGCGATCCTACGGGCAGTACTTC
NA	TRBV15	TRBJ2-4	TRBD2	14	CATTEAGTKNIQYF	TGTGCCACCACCGAAGCGGGAACCAAAAACATTCAGTACTTC
NA	TRBV11-3	TRBJ2-1	NA	15	CASSLGQVGLDEQFF	TGTGCCAGCAGCTTAGGGCAGGTGGGCCTGGATGAGCAGTTCTTC
NA	TRBV11-1	TRBJ2-4	TRBD2	16	CVSFPGTSGTRNIQYF	TGTGTCAGCTTTCCCGGGACTAGCGGGACCCGAAACATTCAGTACTTC
NA	TRBV6-2/TRBV6-3	TRBJ2-5	NA	12	CTISNSQEAQYF	TGTACCATCAGCAACAGCCAAGAGGCCCAGTACTTC
NA	TRBV11-2	TRBJ2-4	NA	17	CPSSFDRTALAKNIRYF	TGTCCCAGCAGCTTTGACCGGACAGCTCTAGCCAAAAACATTCGGTACTTC
once	TRBV10-2	TRBJ2-7	NA	14	CACSDFRTRYEQYF	TGCGCCTGCAGTGATTTCAGGACGCGCTACGAGCAATACTTC
NA	TRBV6-2/TRBV6-3	TRBJ2-7	TRBD2	18	CASSCIAGSSGHSYEQYF	TGTGCCAGCAGTTGCATCGCGGGTAGTAGCGGGCACTCCTACGAGCAGTACTTC
once	TRBV28	TRBJ2-7	NA	16	CAISSRRRDRSYEQYF	TGTGCCATCAGTTCTCGGCGCAGGGACCGCTCCTACGAGCAGTACTTC
many	TRBV5-1	TRBJ2-1	TRBD2	14	CASSLEGGSHEQFF	TGCGCCAGCAGCTTAGAGGGCGGGAGCCATGAGCAGTTCTTC
NA	TRBV11-1	TRBJ2-1	NA	16	CAIGKKVRIGGDEQFF	TGTGCCATCGGAAAAAAGGTGAGGATAGGAGGGGATGAGCAGTTCTTC
NA	TRBV12-3/TRBV12-4	TRBJ2-2	TRBD2	17	CASNSPAGVRNTGELFF	TGTGCTAGCAACTCCCCCGCGGGAGTTAGGAACACCGGGGAGCTGTTTTTT
medium-sized	TRBV12-3/TRBV12-4	TRBJ1-2	NA	13	CASSLTGLVGYTF	TGTGCCAGCAGTTTAACAGGGCTAGTCGGCTACACCTTC